This section outlines one T cell receptor (beta chain) sequence together with its context. A Seattle source enrolled patients during active infection and followed them longitudinally. The CDR3 is made up of 16 amino acids. CDR1 SGHDT and CDR2 YYEEEE come from the germline V gene. With V trimmed by 0 bases and J by 3 bases, 6 bases remained unmatched. This sample is part of a study of blood T cell repertoires in COVID-19. For the study at large: There were acute and convalescent COVID-19 samples, and they came from the United States, Italy and Spain.

The protocol was immunoSEQ multiplex PCR, while the TCRdb copy is restricted to in-frame clones and leaves out a portion. The repertoire holds about 350,000 clones, with about 89% as singletons. This receptor was obtained from a woman aged 45 to 65 with COVID-19, enrolled during active disease. The specimen sequenced was peripheral blood. The chain combines TRBV5-6 with TRBJ1-2, with 9 bases aligning to TRBD1. The CDR3 reads CASSLAWDRDYYGYTF. CDR3 DNA sequence: TGTGCCAGCAGCTTGGCTTGGGACAGGGATTACTATGGCTACACCTTC.